These T cell receptor beta chains were read from a single sample in a study of cytomegalovirus exposure and HLA in healthy donors. Generated by immunoSEQ multiplex PCR, the TCRdb table keeps only in-frame clones and is missing some. The sample lists tens of thousands of clones, approximately 80% occurring once. Sequencing was done on a sample of PBMCs. The receptors here all came from a female donor in good health and CMV-seronegative. CDR3s include the opening cysteine and the closing phenylalanine or tryptophan. The D gene is left open where the match is weak. Where a row states a size, it is once, few, many or the class of an expanded clone; other rows omit it.

size	J	D	V	length	DNA	CDR3
.	TRBJ2-3	.	TRBV7-3	15	TGTGCCAGCAGCTTAAAAGGCGGGGTATCAGATACGCAGTATTTT	CASSLKGGVSDTQYF
.	TRBJ1-2	.	TRBV5-6	12	TGTGCCAGCAGCCCTGGGAGTCGCGGCTACACCTTC	CASSPGSRGYTF
medium-sized	TRBJ2-1	.	TRBV5-6	14	TGTGCCAGCAGCTTGGCCGCGGTCCCCAATGAGCAGTTCTTC	CASSLAAVPNEQFF
.	TRBJ1-5	.	TRBV19	16	TGTGCCAGTAGTATAGTTACTGGCGGAGGCAATCAGCCCCAGCATTTT	CASSIVTGGGNQPQHF
.	TRBJ2-5	TRBD2	TRBV12-5	14	TGTGCTAGTGGCCCGAGCGGGGGGGCCGAGACCCAGTACTTC	CASGPSGGAETQYF
few	TRBJ2-5	.	TRBV2	14	TGTGCCAGCAGTCTCTGGGGGGGCGGGGAGACCCAGTACTTC	CASSLWGGGETQYF
.	TRBJ2-5	TRBD2	TRBV6-1	13	TGTGCCACCGGGGGGGCCACGGAGGAGACCCAGTACTTC	CATGGATEETQYF
.	TRBJ1-4	TRBD1	TRBV5-1	16	TGCGCCAGCAGCCGGACAGGGGGTGCAACTAATGAAAAACTGTTTTTT	CASSRTGGATNEKLFF
.	TRBJ2-1	.	TRBV7-2	18	TGTGCCAGCAGCTTAAGGCGGCGAGGCGCGGGCTCCTACAATGAGCAGTTCTTC	CASSLRRRGAGSYNEQFF
medium-sized	TRBJ1-1	.	TRBV4-1	15	TGCGCCAGCAGCCAGTTCATTAGCATGAACACTGAAGCTTTCTTT	CASSQFISMNTEAFF
.	TRBJ1-1	.	TRBV12-5	13	TGTGCTAGTGGTTCAATAAAAGGTGGCGGGGCTTTCTTT	CASGSIKGGGAFF
.	TRBJ2-7	.	TRBV5-8	13	TGTGCCAGCAGCTGGACAAACACCTACGAGCAGTACTTC	CASSWTNTYEQYF
.	TRBJ1-1	.	TRBV19	15	TGTGCCAGTAGTCCGCCCGGACGAGCGGACACTGAAGCTTTCTTT	CASSPPGRADTEAFF
.	TRBJ1-3	TRBD1	TRBV5-1	14	TGCGCCAGCAGCGCAGGGGACAGTGGAAACACCATATATTTT	CASSAGDSGNTIYF
.	TRBJ1-4	.	TRBV29-1	14	TGCAGCTTCCGTGGGGGGGCAACTAATGAAAAACTGTTTTTT	CSFRGGATNEKLFF
.	TRBJ2-7	.	TRBV19	12	TGTGCCAGTAGTATAAGGGGGTACGAGCAGTACTTC	CASSIRGYEQYF
.	TRBJ1-1	.	TRBV6-1	11	TGTGCCAGCACGGTGAACACTGAAGCTTTCTTT	CASTVNTEAFF
.	TRBJ1-1	.	TRBV29-1	13	TGCAGCGCTCGGGGGTACATGAACACTGAAGCTTTCTTT	CSARGYMNTEAFF
.	TRBJ1-1	.	TRBV7-2	12	TGTGCCAGCAGCTTAAAGCGCGGGGGAGCTTTCTTT	CASSLKRGGAFF
.	TRBJ1-1	TRBD1	TRBV5-5	13	TGTGCCAGCAGCCCCGGACAGGGGTTAGAAGCTTTCTTT	CASSPGQGLEAFF
.	TRBJ2-7	TRBD1	TRBV5-4	17	TGTGCCAGCAGCTTTGATATCCCGAGACAGGGTTCCTACGAGCAGTACTTC	CASSFDIPRQGSYEQYF
.	TRBJ2-5	TRBD2	TRBV5-4	15	TGTGCCAGCAGCCCCCTTCCGAGCGGGGAAGAGACCCAGTACTTC	CASSPLPSGEETQYF
.	TRBJ2-5	.	TRBV7-9	15	TGTGCCAGCAGCTTACCATGGACAGACCAAGAGACCCAGTACTTC	CASSLPWTDQETQYF
.	TRBJ1-5	.	TRBV18	14	TGTGCCAGCTCACCACCGGGGGGAAATCAGCCCCAGCATTTT	CASSPPGGNQPQHF
once	TRBJ1-2	.	TRBV7-9	14	TGTGCCAGCAGCTTATTGCAGGGTCGGTATGGCTACACCTTC	CASSLLQGRYGYTF
once	TRBJ1-1	TRBD1	TRBV6-6	14	TGTGCCAGCAGTCCAACAGGGGGAGTCACTGAAGCTTTCTTT	CASSPTGGVTEAFF
.	TRBJ2-7	.	TRBV4-2	15	TGTGCCAGCAGCCAAGCCGGGACAACCTCCTACGAGCAGTACTTC	CASSQAGTTSYEQYF
.	TRBJ2-5	.	TRBV7-6	12	TGTGCCAGCAGTCAGATAGCAGAGACCCAGTACTTC	CASSQIAETQYF
.	TRBJ1-2	TRBD1	TRBV5-4	15	TGTGCCAGCAGCACCGCGACAGGGGGCGGCTATGGCTACACCTTC	CASSTATGGGYGYTF
.	TRBJ2-7	TRBD1	TRBV27	14	TGTGCCAGCAGTCCGCTGACAGGGGACCACGAGCAGTACTTC	CASSPLTGDHEQYF
.	TRBJ2-7	TRBD2	TRBV7-9	16	TGTGCCAGCAGCCCGCCTAGGGCCTCGGGGGGGTACGAGCAGTACTTC	CASSPPRASGGYEQYF
.	TRBJ2-1	TRBD2	TRBV2	15	TGTGCCAGCAGGTCCACTAGCGGGATTTACAATGAGCAGTTCTTC	CASRSTSGIYNEQFF
.	TRBJ1-4	.	TRBV4-1	15	TGCGCCAGCAGCCAGCAGGGGTCAACTAATGAAAAACTGTTTTTT	CASSQQGSTNEKLFF
.	TRBJ2-5	.	TRBV7-3	13	TGTGCCAGCAGCTTGGCAGGGGTTGAGACCCAGTACTTC	CASSLAGVETQYF
.	TRBJ2-2	.	TRBV7-2	14	TGTGCCAGCAGCTTAGCCCAGGGGACCGGGGAGCTGTTTTTT	CASSLAQGTGELFF
.	TRBJ2-7	TRBD1	TRBV2	16	TGTGCCAGCAGTCCCATCCTGACAGGGGAACCCTACGAGCAGTACTTC	CASSPILTGEPYEQYF
.	TRBJ2-7	TRBD2	TRBV11-2	14	TGTGCCAGCAGCTTAGGGAGGGGAGGGGAGGAGCAGTACTTC	CASSLGRGGEEQYF
.	TRBJ2-7	.	TRBV29-1	13	TGCAGCGGCCAGGACAAGGGGGAGGGCGAGCAGTACTTC	CSGQDKGEGEQYF
.	TRBJ2-7	TRBD1	TRBV29-1	12	TGCAGCGTAATACAGGGGGCCTACGAGCAGTACTTC	CSVIQGAYEQYF
.	TRBJ2-7	.	TRBV4-2	19	TGTGCCAGCAGCCAAGAGGCGGGTCTGCCCCAGGGGGGTTCCTACGAGCAGTACTTC	CASSQEAGLPQGGSYEQYF
.	TRBJ1-2	TRBD1	TRBV5-4	14	TGTGCCAGCAGCCCCGGACAGGCATACCATGGCTACACCTTC	CASSPGQAYHGYTF
.	TRBJ2-7	TRBD1	TRBV19	15	TGTGCCAGTAGTATTCCCGGGACAGGGCACTACGAGCAGTACTTC	CASSIPGTGHYEQYF
.	TRBJ2-7	TRBD1	TRBV6-1	12	TGTGCCAGCAAGACAGGGCCCTACGAGCAGTACTTC	CASKTGPYEQYF
.	TRBJ2-2	.	TRBV7-9	13	TGTTCCAGCAGCTTCGACAGTCCCGGGGAGCTGTTTTTT	CSSSFDSPGELFF
.	TRBJ1-4	TRBD1	TRBV6-5	15	TGTGCCAGCAGTTACGACAGGGGCCTTAATGAAAAACTGTTTTTT	CASSYDRGLNEKLFF